This note documents a single T cell receptor beta chain sequence. The identical CDR3 is also encoded by other nucleotide sequences in the sample. Trimming left V 3 bases short and J 1 base short, with 6 bases between. The CDR3 has 13 residues. Per the germline V gene, CDR1 is SEHNR and CDR2 is FQNEAQ (reference sequence). The sample belongs to a study of blood T cell repertoires in COVID-19. Study information: In each case, the material was cDNA or gDNA derived from T cells, B-cell-depleted T cells, or PBMCs.

Residents of 24 US areas, aged about 18 to 95 years, made up the participants. Assay: immunoSEQ multiplex PCR; the TCRdb copy retains only in-frame clones and omits some. The repertoire holds roughly 240,000 clones, around 90% seen once, with around 2.6% in the top ten. The clonotype comes from a woman aged 25 to 39 with acute COVID-19. Specimen: PBMCs or T cells enriched from blood (not recorded which). The chain employs TRBV7-9 and TRBJ1-1, with D hard to call. This CDR3 is CASSFSGNTEAFF. CDR3 bases: TGTGCCAGCAGCTTCTCGGGGAACACTGAAGCTTTCTTT.